This TCR beta chain came from a study of cytomegalovirus exposure and HLA in healthy donors. Study-wide results and limits: The study put some 150 TCR beta chains on its list as cytomegalovirus-associated.

Nominally healthy donors were sampled, though unrecorded immune exposures were likely. Germline V CDR1 and CDR2: SGHRS, YFSETQ. Germline trimming cut 3 bases from V and 4 bases from J; bases unmatched to any gene: 9. The CDR3 runs 16 residues. This PCR relied on a set of 60 Vbeta primers and 13 Jbeta primers. The table came from immunoSEQ multiplex PCR; TCRdb's copy has only in-frame clones and leaves some out. The table lists 140,000 to 150,000 clones, around 80% of them singletons. Notes on this clone: Its antigen is still unknown.

The J gene is TRBJ2-1, the V gene TRBV5-1, with 8 bases that match TRBD2. The sequenced sample consisted of PBMCs. The clonotype was recovered from a female donor in good health and CMV-seronegative. The CDR3 DNA reads as TGCGCCAGCAGCTCGGCCGGGGGGGCCCAATACAATGAGCAGTTCTTC. Amino acid sequence: CASSSAGGAQYNEQFF.